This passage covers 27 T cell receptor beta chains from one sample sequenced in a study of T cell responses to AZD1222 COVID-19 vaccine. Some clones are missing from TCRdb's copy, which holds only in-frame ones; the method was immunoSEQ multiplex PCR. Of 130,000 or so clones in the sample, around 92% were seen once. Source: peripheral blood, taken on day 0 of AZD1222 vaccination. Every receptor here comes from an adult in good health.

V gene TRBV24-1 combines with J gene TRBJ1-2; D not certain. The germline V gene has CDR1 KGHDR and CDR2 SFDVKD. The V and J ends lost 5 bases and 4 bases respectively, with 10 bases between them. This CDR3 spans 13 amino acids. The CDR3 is CATSAGMGYGYTF. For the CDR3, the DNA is TGTGCCACCAGTGCGGGGATGGGCTATGGCTACACCTTC.

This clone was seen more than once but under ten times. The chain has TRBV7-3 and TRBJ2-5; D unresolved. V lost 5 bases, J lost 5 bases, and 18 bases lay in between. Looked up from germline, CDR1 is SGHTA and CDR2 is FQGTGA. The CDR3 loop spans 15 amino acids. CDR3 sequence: CASSKVPGQSETQYF. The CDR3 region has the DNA TGTGCCAGCAGCAAGGTGCCCGGCCAGAGCGAGACCCAGTACTTC.

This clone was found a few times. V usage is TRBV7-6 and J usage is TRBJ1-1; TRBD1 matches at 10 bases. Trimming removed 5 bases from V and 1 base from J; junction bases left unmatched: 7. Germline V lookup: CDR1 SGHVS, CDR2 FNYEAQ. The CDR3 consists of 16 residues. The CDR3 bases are TGTGCCAGCAGCCCGCGGACAGGGGGTAGGAACACTGAAGCTTTCTTT. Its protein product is CASSPRTGGRNTEAFF.

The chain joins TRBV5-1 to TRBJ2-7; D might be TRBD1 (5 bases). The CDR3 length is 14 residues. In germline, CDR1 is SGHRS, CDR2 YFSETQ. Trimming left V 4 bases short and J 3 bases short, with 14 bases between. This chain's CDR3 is CASSPAGYNYEQYF. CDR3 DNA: TGCGCCAGCAGCCCAGCAGGGTACAACTACGAGCAGTACTTC.

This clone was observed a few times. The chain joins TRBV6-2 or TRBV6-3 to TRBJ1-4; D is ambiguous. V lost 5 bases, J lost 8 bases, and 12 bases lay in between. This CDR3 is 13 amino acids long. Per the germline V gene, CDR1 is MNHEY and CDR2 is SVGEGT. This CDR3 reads CASSRPGVEKLFF. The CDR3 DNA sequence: TGTGCCAGCAGTCGCCCCGGGGTGGAAAAACTGTTTTTT.

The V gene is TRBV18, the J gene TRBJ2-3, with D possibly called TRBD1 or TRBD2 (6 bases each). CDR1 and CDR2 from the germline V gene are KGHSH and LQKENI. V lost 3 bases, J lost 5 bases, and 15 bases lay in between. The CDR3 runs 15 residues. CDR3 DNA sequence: TGTGCCAGCTCACCCCAATACGGGGGCGGAGATACGCAGTATTTT. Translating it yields CASSPQYGGGDTQYF.

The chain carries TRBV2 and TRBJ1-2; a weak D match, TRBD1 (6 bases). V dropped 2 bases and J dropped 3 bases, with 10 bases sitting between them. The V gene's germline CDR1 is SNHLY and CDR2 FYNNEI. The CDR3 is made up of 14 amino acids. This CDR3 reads CASSEFGGHYGYTF. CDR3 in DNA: TGTGCCAGCAGTGAATTTGGGGGCCACTATGGCTACACCTTC. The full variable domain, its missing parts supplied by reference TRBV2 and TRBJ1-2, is EPEVTQTPSHQVTQMGQEVILRCVPISNHLYFYWYRQILGQKVEFLVSFYNNEISEKSEIFDDQFSVERPDGSNFTLKIRSTKLEDSAMYFCASSEFGGHYGYTFGSGTRLTVV.

The CDR3 protein is CASQDRANTEAFF. Written as DNA, the CDR3 is TGTGCCAGCCAGGACAGGGCGAACACTGAAGCTTTCTTT. The J gene is TRBJ1-1, the V gene TRBV18; 8 positions agree with TRBD1. There are 13 residues in the CDR3. Germline trimming cut 8 bases from V and 1 base from J; bases unmatched to any gene: 3. Germline CDR1 is KGHSH and CDR2 is LQKENI.

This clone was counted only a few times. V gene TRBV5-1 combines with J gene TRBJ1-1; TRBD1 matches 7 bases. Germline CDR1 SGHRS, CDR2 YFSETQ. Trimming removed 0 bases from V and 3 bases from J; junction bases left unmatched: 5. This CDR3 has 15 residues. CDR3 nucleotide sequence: TGCGCCAGCAGCTTGGGCCAGGGGGTTGACACTGAAGCTTTCTTT. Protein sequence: CASSLGQGVDTEAFF.

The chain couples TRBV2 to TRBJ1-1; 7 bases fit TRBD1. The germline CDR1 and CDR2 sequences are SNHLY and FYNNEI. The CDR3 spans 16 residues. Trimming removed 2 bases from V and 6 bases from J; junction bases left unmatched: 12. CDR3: CASSERRGGAGSEAFF. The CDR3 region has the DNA TGTGCCAGCAGTGAAAGGCGAGGGGGCGCGGGTTCTGAAGCTTTCTTT.

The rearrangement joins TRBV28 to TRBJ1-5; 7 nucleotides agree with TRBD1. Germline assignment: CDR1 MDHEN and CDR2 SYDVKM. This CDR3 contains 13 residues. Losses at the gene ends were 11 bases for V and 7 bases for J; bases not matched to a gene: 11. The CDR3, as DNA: TGTGCCTCCGGTTCCGGAGGGGGCCAGCCCCAGCATTTT. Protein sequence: CASGSGGGQPQHF.

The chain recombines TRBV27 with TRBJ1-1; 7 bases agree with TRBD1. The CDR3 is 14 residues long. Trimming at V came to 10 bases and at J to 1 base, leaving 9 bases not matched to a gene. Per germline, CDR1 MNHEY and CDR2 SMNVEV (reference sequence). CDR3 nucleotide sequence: TGTGCCACCAGAAAGGACAGGTCGAACACTGAAGCTTTCTTT. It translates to CATRKDRSNTEAFF.

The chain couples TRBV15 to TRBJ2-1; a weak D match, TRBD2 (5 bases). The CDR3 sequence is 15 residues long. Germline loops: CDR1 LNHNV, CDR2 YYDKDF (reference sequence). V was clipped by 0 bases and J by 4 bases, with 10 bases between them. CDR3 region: CATSRETRQYNEQFF. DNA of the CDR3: TGTGCCACCAGCAGAGAAACTAGGCAGTACAATGAGCAGTTCTTC.

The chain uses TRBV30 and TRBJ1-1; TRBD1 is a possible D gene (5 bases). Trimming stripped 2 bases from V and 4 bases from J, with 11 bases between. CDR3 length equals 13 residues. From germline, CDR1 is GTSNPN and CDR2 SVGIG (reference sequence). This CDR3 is CAWSPGASTEAFF. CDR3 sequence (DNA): TGTGCCTGGAGTCCCGGGGCGAGCACTGAAGCTTTCTTT.

CDR3 loop: CAWSQGARNTIYF. The CDR3 DNA follows: TGTGCCTGGAGTCAAGGGGCTAGAAACACCATATATTTT. This chain links TRBV30 with TRBJ1-3, with D possibly TRBD1 on 5 matching bases. The CDR3 extends over 13 amino acids. Germline values: CDR1 GTSNPN, CDR2 SVGIG (reference sequence). V lost 2 bases, J lost 5 bases, and 10 bases lay in between.

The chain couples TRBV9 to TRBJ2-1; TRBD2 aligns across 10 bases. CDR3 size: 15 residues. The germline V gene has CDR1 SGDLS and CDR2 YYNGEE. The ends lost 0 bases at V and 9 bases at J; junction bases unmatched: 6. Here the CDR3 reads CASSVGGLAQGEQFF. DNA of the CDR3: TGTGCCAGCAGCGTAGGGGGACTAGCGCAGGGTGAGCAGTTCTTC. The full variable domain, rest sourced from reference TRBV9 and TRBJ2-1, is DSGVTQTPKHLITATGQRVTLRCSPRSGDLSVYWYQQSLDQGLQFLIQYYNGEERAKGNILERFSAQQFPDLHSELNLSSLELGDSALYFCASSVGGLAQGEQFFGPGTRLTVL.

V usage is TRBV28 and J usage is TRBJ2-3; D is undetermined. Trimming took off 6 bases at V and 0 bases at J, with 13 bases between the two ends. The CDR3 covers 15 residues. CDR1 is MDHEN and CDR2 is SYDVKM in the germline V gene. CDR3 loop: CASSPVSASTDTQYF. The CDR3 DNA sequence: TGTGCCAGCAGCCCCGTCTCAGCTAGCACAGATACGCAGTATTTT.

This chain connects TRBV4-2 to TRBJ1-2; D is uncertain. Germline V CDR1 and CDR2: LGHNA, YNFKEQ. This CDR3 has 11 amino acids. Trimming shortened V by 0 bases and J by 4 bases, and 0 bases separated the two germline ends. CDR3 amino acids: CASSQDYGYTF. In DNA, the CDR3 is TGTGCCAGCAGCCAAGACTATGGCTACACCTTC.

DNA for the CDR3: TGTGCCAGCAGCTTACGAGGTAACTCCTACAATGAGCAGTTCTTC. It encodes CASSLRGNSYNEQFF. This rearrangement joins TRBV5-6 to TRBJ2-1; D gene ambiguous. CDR3 length equals 15 residues. Germline V gene data show CDR1 as SGHDT and CDR2 as YYEEEE. Trimming took 2 bases from V and 0 from J, leaving 9 bases between them.

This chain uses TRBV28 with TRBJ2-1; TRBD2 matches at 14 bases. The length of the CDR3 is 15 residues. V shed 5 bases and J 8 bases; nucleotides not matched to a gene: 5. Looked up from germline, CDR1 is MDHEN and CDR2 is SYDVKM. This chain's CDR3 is CASSPRLAGGYEQFF. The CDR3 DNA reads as TGTGCCAGCAGTCCCCGACTAGCGGGAGGGTATGAGCAGTTCTTC.

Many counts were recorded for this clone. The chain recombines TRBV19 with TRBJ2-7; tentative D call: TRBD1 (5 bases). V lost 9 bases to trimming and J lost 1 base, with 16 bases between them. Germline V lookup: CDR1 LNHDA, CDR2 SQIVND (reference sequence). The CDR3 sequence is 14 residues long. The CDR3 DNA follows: TGTGCCAGCTCCGAGGCCAGGGTATCCTACGAGCAGTACTTC. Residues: CASSEARVSYEQYF.

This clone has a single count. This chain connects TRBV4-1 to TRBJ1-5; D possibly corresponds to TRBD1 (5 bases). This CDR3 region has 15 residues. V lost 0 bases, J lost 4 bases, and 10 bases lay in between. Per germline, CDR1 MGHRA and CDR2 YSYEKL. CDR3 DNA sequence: TGCGCCAGCAGCCAAGAGGCAAAGGGGAATCAGCCCCAGCATTTT. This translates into CASSQEAKGNQPQHF.

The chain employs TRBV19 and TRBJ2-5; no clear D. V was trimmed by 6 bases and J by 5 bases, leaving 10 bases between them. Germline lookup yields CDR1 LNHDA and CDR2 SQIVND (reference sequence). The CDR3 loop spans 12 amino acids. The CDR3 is CASSKGSETQYF. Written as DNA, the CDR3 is TGTGCCAGTAGCAAAGGCAGCGAGACCCAGTACTTC. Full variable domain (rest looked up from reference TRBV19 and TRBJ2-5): DGGITQSPKYLFRKEGQNVTLSCEQNLNHDAMYWYRQDPGQGLRLIYYSQIVNDFQKGDIAEGYSVSREKKESFPLTVTSAQKNPTAFYLCASSKGSETQYFGPGTRLLVL.

The CDR3 is CASSVVDRTSGYTGELFF. CDR3 DNA sequence: TGTGCCAGCAGCGTAGTTGATCGGACTAGCGGTTACACCGGGGAGCTGTTTTTT. V and J are TRBV9 and TRBJ2-2; 10 nucleotides agree with TRBD2. The V segment lost 0 bases and the J segment 3 bases; nucleotides outside the gene matches: 8. CDR1 is SGDLS and CDR2 is YYNGEE in the germline V gene. The CDR3 extends over 18 amino acids.

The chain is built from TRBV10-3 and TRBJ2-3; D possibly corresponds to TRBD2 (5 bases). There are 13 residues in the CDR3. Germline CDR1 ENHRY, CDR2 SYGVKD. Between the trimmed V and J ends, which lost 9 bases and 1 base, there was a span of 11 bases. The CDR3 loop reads CAMRAAGTDTQYF. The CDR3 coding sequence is TGTGCCATGAGGGCGGCCGGCACAGATACGCAGTATTTT.

This chain's CDR3 is CATSSDRGRGNEQFF. DNA of the CDR3: TGTGCCACCAGCAGCGACAGGGGGCGCGGGAATGAGCAGTTCTTC. V usage is TRBV15 and J usage is TRBJ2-1; 10 bases match TRBD1. V trimming: 3 bases; J trimming: 7 bases; junction bases outside the gene matches: 6. The CDR3 consists of 15 residues. Germline-derived CDR1 and CDR2 are LNHNV and YYDKDF (reference sequence).

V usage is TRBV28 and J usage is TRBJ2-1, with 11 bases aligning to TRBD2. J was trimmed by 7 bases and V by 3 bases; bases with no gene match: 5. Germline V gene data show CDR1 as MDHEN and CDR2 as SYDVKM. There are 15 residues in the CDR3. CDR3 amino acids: CASSFIAGGRNEQFF. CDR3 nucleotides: TGTGCCAGCAGTTTCATAGCGGGAGGGAGAAATGAGCAGTTCTTC.